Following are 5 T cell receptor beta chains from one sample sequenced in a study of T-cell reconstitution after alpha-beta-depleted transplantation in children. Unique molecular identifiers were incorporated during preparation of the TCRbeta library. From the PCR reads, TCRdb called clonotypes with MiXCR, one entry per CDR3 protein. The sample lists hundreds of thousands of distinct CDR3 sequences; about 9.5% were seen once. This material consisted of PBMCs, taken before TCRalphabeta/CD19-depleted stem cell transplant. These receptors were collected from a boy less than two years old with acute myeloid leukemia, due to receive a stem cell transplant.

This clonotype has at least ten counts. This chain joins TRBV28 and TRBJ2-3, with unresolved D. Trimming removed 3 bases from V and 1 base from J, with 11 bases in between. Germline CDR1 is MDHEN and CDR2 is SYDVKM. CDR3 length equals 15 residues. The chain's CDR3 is CASSFKGRGTDTQYF. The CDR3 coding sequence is TGTGCCAGCAGTTTTAAGGGTCGGGGCACAGATACGCAGTATTTT.

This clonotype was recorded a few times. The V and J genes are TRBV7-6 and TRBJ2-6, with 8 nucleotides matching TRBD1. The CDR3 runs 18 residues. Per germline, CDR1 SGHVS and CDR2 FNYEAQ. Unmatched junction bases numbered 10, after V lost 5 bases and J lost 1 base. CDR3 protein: CASSPPAGGSSGANVLTF. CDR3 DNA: TGTGCCAGCAGCCCCCCGGCAGGGGGCTCATCTGGGGCCAACGTCCTGACTTTC.

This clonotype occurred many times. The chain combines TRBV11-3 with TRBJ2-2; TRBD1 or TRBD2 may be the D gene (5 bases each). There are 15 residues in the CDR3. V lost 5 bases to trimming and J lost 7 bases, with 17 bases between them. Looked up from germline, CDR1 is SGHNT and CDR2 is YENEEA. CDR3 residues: CASSLGNEGRGELFF. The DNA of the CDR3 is TGTGCCAGCAGCCTAGGAAATGAGGGGCGCGGGGAGCTGTTTTTT. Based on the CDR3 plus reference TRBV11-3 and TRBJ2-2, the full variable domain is EAGVVQSPRYKIIEKKQPVAFWCNPISGHNTLYWYLQNLGQGPELLIRYENEEAVDDSQLPKDRFSAERLKGVDSTLKIQPAELGDSAVYLCASSLGNEGRGELFFGEGSRLTVL.

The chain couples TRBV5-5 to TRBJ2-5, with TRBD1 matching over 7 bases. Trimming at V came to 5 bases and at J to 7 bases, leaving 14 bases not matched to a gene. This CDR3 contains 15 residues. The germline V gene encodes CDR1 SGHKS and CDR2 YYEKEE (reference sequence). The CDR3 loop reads CASRHQGELMVTQYF. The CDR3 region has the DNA TGTGCCAGCAGACATCAGGGGGAGTTGATGGTGACCCAGTACTTC.

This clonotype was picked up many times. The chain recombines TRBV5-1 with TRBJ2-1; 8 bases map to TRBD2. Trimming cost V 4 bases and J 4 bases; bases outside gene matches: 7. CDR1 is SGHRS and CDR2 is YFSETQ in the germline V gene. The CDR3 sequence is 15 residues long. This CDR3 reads CASSPPRGAYNEQFF. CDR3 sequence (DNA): TGCGCCAGCAGCCCTCCGCGGGGGGCATACAATGAGCAGTTCTTC.